Listed below are T cell receptor beta chains from one sample, sequenced in a study of human T cells and chemical hapten exposure. TCRdb called the RACE reads again in MiXCR, with one record for every CDR3 protein. The sample has approximately 100,000 distinct CDR3 sequences, around 9.6% seen once. The material was whole blood, obtained in connection with sensitization to the hapten diphenylcyclopropenone (DPC). The origin of the receptors is a woman between 35 and 50 years old with alopecia areata. Some clones in this sample may be carry-over from other donors' samples. Each CDR3 is given with its conserved first and last residue. D genes are given only for firm matches. Size values are once, few and many counts, or a class for expanded clones, and some rows have none.

D	V	J	size	DNA	CDR3
TRBD1	TRBV5-1	TRBJ1-5	NA	TGCGCCAGCAGCTTAACAGGGGCCGTGAATAGCAATCAGCCCCAGCATTTT	CASSLTGAVNSNQPQHF
TRBD1	TRBV5-1	TRBJ1-1	many	TGCGCCAGCAGCTGGGGACAGGGCATGAACACTGAAGCTTTCTTT	CASSWGQGMNTEAFF
NA	TRBV2	TRBJ1-3	few	TGTGCCAGCAGTGAAGCGTTTGTCAAGGGCTTCCCCATATATTTT	CASSEAFVKGFPIYF
NA	TRBV10-1	TRBJ2-1	many	TGCGCCAGCAGCCAGGGAACGACATTGTCGTACAATGAGCAGTTCTTC	CASSQGTTLSYNEQFF
NA	TRBV18	TRBJ1-2	many	TGTGCCAGCTCACGCGACCATAACTATGGCTACACCTTC	CASSRDHNYGYTF
NA	TRBV7-2	TRBJ1-5	many	TGTGCCAGCAGCTTAGGGTATTATCAGCCCCAGCATTTT	CASSLGYYQPQHF
NA	TRBV5-1	TRBJ2-1	NA	TGCGCCAGCAGCCAGTTAGTAGATGAGCAGTTCTTC	CASSQLVDEQFF
NA	TRBV7-8	TRBJ1-5	many	TGTGCCAGCAGCTTAGCGCGAACGATGCAGCCCCAGCATTTT	CASSLARTMQPQHF
NA	TRBV9	TRBJ2-3	few	TGTGCCAGCAGCGCCCGGGACGGAGGCACAGATACGCAGTATTTT	CASSARDGGTDTQYF
NA	TRBV9	TRBJ1-1	few	TGTGCCAGCAGCCCATCTTCTCAGGGGACTGAAGCTTTCTTT	CASSPSSQGTEAFF
NA	TRBV7-3	TRBJ1-2	many	TGTGCCAGCACCGCGGAGGGCAGAAAGTTCTATGGCTACACCTTC	CASTAEGRKFYGYTF
TRBD1	TRBV4-3	TRBJ2-1	few	TGCGCCAGCAGCCAGTCAGGGGGCGAGTACAATGAGCAGTTCTTC	CASSQSGGEYNEQFF
NA	TRBV10-3	TRBJ2-2	many	TGTGCCATAGGGGCTGGATTAAACACCGGGGAGCTTTTTTTT	CAIGAGLNTGELFF
NA	TRBV6-6	TRBJ2-1	many	TGTGCCAGCGGGCAGGGCTTCAATTCCTACAATGAGCAGTTCTTC	CASGQGFNSYNEQFF
NA	TRBV4-1	TRBJ2-5	many	TGCGCCAGCAGCCAAGGCGGGGTCCTCGAGACCCAGTACTTC	CASSQGGVLETQYF
NA	TRBV7-2	TRBJ2-1	few	TGTGCCAGCAGCCCGTACGTGAAGCAGTTCTTC	CASSPYVKQFF
TRBD2	TRBV12-3/TRBV12-4	TRBJ2-5	NA	TGTGCCAGCAGTCCGGGAAGCGGGGTTTTCGCGCCCCAGTACTTC	CASSPGSGVFAPQYF
NA	TRBV6-1	TRBJ2-7	many	TGTGCCAGCAGTTGGTCGTCAGGGGAAAACGAGCAGTACTTC	CASSWSSGENEQYF
NA	TRBV7-8	TRBJ1-1	NA	TGTGCCAGCTCTACCCTCCTTAGATTGGTGGGGTCTGAAGTTTTCTTT	CASSTLLRLVGSEVFF
TRBD1	TRBV6-2/TRBV6-3	TRBJ2-2	NA	TGTGCCACCGGACAGGTGAACACCGGGGAGCTGTTTTTT	CATGQVNTGELFF
TRBD2	TRBV30	TRBJ2-3	many	TGTGCCGGGGGACTAGCGGGGGGAGATACGCAGTATTTT	CAGGLAGGDTQYF
NA	TRBV7-9	TRBJ2-5	few	TGTGCCAGCAGCCCCCTCTTGGTGTATGGAGAGACCCAGTACTTC	CASSPLLVYGETQYF
NA	TRBV4-2	TRBJ1-4	many	TGTGCCAGCAGCCAGGGCCGGGGGCCAGGAGAAAAACTGTTTTTT	CASSQGRGPGEKLFF